This TCR beta chain derives from a study of T-cell memory formation after mild COVID-19. This clonotype turned up a few times. Its matching antigen is unknown. Losses at the gene ends were 2 bases for V and 3 bases for J; bases not matched to a gene: 6. Germline CDR1 and CDR2: KGHDR and SFDVKD. The CDR3 extends over 16 amino acids. MiXCR, applied by TCRdb to the 5' RACE reads, yields one record per CDR3 protein. Found here are some 260,000 distinct CDR3 sequences, roughly 17% of them singletons; the top ten hold approximately 3.4%. Study outcomes and limitations: Pre-infection memory contained some responding clones, which suggested that cross-reactive memory had joined.

This TCR derives from a man between 18 and 35 years old who had mild COVID-19 (a few samples of this study predate the infection). Cell type and time point are not known. Sequenced material: PBMCs or a T cell subset sorted from them (not recorded which). The chain is built from TRBV24-1 and TRBJ2-5, with TRBD1 matching 9 bases. CDR3 sequence (DNA): TGTGCCACCAGTGATTCCGGGACAGGGTTCGAAGAGACCCAGTACTTC. Residues: CATSDSGTGFEETQYF.